The 27 T cell receptor beta chains presented below share a single source sample, sequenced in a study of blood T cell repertoires in COVID-19. Method: immunoSEQ multiplex PCR; TCRdb's copy keeps in-frame clones and lacks some. Of under 300,000 clones in the sample, 70% to 90% were seen once. Sequenced: PBMCs or T cells enriched from blood (not recorded which). Receptor source: a woman aged 45-65 years who had recovered from COVID-19.

This rearrangement joins TRBV29-1 to TRBJ1-2, with D maybe TRBD1 (5 bases). Trimming removed 5 bases from V and 4 bases from J, with 14 bases in between. The CDR3 contains 13 residues. From germline, CDR1 is SQVTM and CDR2 ANQGSEA. The CDR3 DNA reads TGCAGCGTTCCATCACCAGGGTTCTATGGCTACACCTTC. Translating gives CSVPSPGFYGYTF.

The V call is TRBV7-8, the J call TRBJ1-2; TRBD1 agrees at 7 bases. CDR1 is SGHVS and CDR2 is FQNEAQ in the germline V gene. The CDR3 has 16 residues. The V segment lost 4 bases and the J segment 0 bases; nucleotides outside the gene matches: 8. The DNA for the CDR3 is TGTGCCAGCAGCTGGAACACAGGGGATCCTAACTATGGCTACACCTTC. Its protein is CASSWNTGDPNYGYTF.

The chain carries TRBV18 and TRBJ2-1; possibly TRBD1 for D (6 bases). The CDR3 sequence is 13 residues long. Germline V gene lookup returns CDR1 KGHSH and CDR2 LQKENI. V was pared by 5 bases and J by 3 bases, with 8 bases between. The CDR3 coding sequence is TGTGCCAGCTCAAGGGGGAACTACAATGAGCAGTTCTTC. It is translated as CASSRGNYNEQFF.

This clone was detected only once. This chain joins TRBV3-1 (or the pseudogene TRBV3-2) and TRBJ2-3, with D possibly being TRBD1 (5 bases). Germline V lookup: CDR1 LGHDT, CDR2 YNNKEL (reference sequence). The CDR3 totals 16 residues. V lost 2 bases and J lost 3, with 15 bases in between. The CDR3 reads CASSQSSPAGTDTQYF. The CDR3 DNA reads TGTGCCAGCAGCCAATCCAGCCCGGCAGGGACAGATACGCAGTATTTT.

The chain joins TRBV7-3 to TRBJ2-5, with D maybe TRBD2 (6 bases). With 4 bases removed from V and 5 bases from J, the gap between germline ends came to 11 bases. The length of the CDR3 is 13 residues. The germline V gene encodes CDR1 SGHTA and CDR2 FQGTGA. The CDR3 DNA is TGTGCCAGCAGCTCGGGGGTCAGGGAGACCCAGTACTTC. As protein: CASSSGVRETQYF.

The CDR3 DNA is TGTGCCAGCAGCTTGCTTAGCTACGAGCAGTACTTC. It codes for CASSLLSYEQYF. This chain joins TRBV5-6 and TRBJ2-7; D remains unclear. V lost 1 base and J lost 3, with 5 bases in between. The V gene's germline CDR1 is SGHDT and CDR2 YYEEEE. The CDR3 spans 12 residues.

This sequence joins TRBV6-5 and TRBJ2-3, with D perhaps TRBD1 (6 bases). V was cut by 2 bases and J by 4 bases, with 10 bases left in between. This CDR3 has 14 residues. CDR1 and CDR2 from the germline V gene are MNHEY and SVGAGI. CDR3 amino acids: CASSYTRQADTQYF. DNA of the CDR3: TGTGCCAGCAGTTACACTAGACAGGCAGATACGCAGTATTTT.

This rearrangement joins TRBV19 to TRBJ1-1; D remains unclear. Germline CDR1 and CDR2: LNHDA and SQIVND (reference sequence). Trimming shortened V by 4 bases and J by 1 base, and 10 bases separated the two germline ends. CDR3 size: 14 residues. CDR3 DNA: TGTGCCAGTAGTAAAGAATCAGAGAACACTGAAGCTTTCTTT. Protein: CASSKESENTEAFF.

The rearrangement joins TRBV7-2 to TRBJ2-7, with D unclear. The V and J ends lost 0 bases and 0 bases respectively, with 12 bases between them. The CDR3 runs 16 residues. Germline values: CDR1 SGHTA, CDR2 FQGNSA. CDR3 nucleotides: TGTGCCAGCAGCTTAGCATCCAGCGACCTCTCCTACGAGCAGTACTTC. Amino acids: CASSLASSDLSYEQYF.

This chain uses TRBV5-1 with TRBJ2-1; no definite D call. Germline values: CDR1 SGHRS, CDR2 YFSETQ. V lost 3 bases, J lost 15 bases, and 19 bases lay in between. CDR3 length: 13 residues. The CDR3 region is CASSSPSNPPPFF. The CDR3, as DNA: TGCGCCAGCAGCTCCCCCTCTAACCCCCCGCCGTTCTTC.

The chain links TRBV14 to TRBJ2-5; 9 bases are shared with TRBD1. The trim removed 1 base at V and 4 bases at J, leaving 7 bases unmatched. CDR3 length: 16 amino acids. CDR1 is SGHDN, CDR2 FVKESK, per germline. CDR3 sequence (DNA): TGTGCCAGCAGCCAAGCCGGGACAGGGATCCCAGAGACCCAGTACTTC. It codes for CASSQAGTGIPETQYF.

This chain joins TRBV5-8 and TRBJ2-5, with D possibly matching TRBD1 (6 bases). Germline CDR1 and CDR2: SGHTS and YDEGEE. The CDR3 is made up of 15 amino acids. V lost 0 bases and J lost 4, with 13 bases in between. CDR3 sequence: CASSLARGKAETQYF. The CDR3 DNA reads TGTGCCAGCAGCTTGGCCAGGGGTAAGGCAGAGACCCAGTACTTC.

V usage is TRBV3-1 (or the pseudogene TRBV3-2) and J usage is TRBJ2-7, with 16 positions matching TRBD2. This CDR3 is 16 amino acids long. Unmatched junction bases numbered 6, after V lost 3 bases and J lost 7 bases. Germline V CDR1 and CDR2: LGHDT, YNNKEL (reference sequence). In DNA form, the CDR3 reads TGTGCCAGCAGCCAGCGGGGACTAGCGGGAGGGGAGGAGCAGTACTTC. Its translation is CASSQRGLAGGEEQYF.

The chain joins TRBV7-3 to TRBJ2-5; 8 bases agree with TRBD2. The V and J ends lost 4 bases and 3 bases, in that order; junction bases with no gene match: 7. This CDR3 is 15 amino acids long. The germline gives CDR1 SGHTA, CDR2 FQGTGA. The CDR3, as DNA: TGTGCCAGCAGCTCGGGGGGGAGAGCTGAAGAGACCCAGTACTTC. Encoded protein: CASSSGGRAEETQYF.

This clone was found once. The rearrangement links TRBV30 to TRBJ1-3, with D possibly being TRBD1 (6 bases). This CDR3 spans 16 amino acids. Germline values: CDR1 GTSNPN, CDR2 SVGIG (reference sequence). The V and J ends lost 2 bases and 0 bases respectively, with 14 bases between them. As DNA, the CDR3 is TGTGCCTGGAGTTTGGGGGGGGCCAGCTCTGGAAACACCATATATTTT. Translation gives CAWSLGGASSGNTIYF.

This clone occurred once. The rearrangement joins TRBV12-5 to TRBJ2-3, with D possibly matching TRBD2 (6 bases). Germline CDR1 is LGHNT and CDR2 is FRNRAP. CDR3 length: 14 amino acids. V lost 5 bases, J lost 4 bases, and 13 bases lay in between. The CDR3 bases are TGTGCTAGTGGTCCCTCCGGGACTTCAGATACGCAGTATTTT. It codes for CASGPSGTSDTQYF.

V and J are TRBV7-9 and TRBJ2-1, with D possibly matching TRBD2 (5 bases). Trimming removed 1 base at V and 1 base at J, with 11 bases between. This CDR3 is built from 16 residues. Germline CDR1 and CDR2: SEHNR and FQNEAQ (reference sequence). The CDR3 DNA follows: TGTGCCAGCAGCTTAGGGGGAGTTGTATCCTACAATGAGCAGTTCTTC. Translated: CASSLGGVVSYNEQFF.

The rearrangement joins TRBV18 to TRBJ2-7; 10 nucleotides line up with TRBD2. CDR3 length: 16 amino acids. Germline loops: CDR1 KGHSH, CDR2 LQKENI. The V gene end was trimmed by 0 bases and the J gene end by 2 bases; junction bases not matched to a gene: 4. The CDR3, as DNA: TGTGCCAGCTCACCACCTGGACTAGCGGACCCCTACGAGCAGTACTTC. Its protein product is CASSPPGLADPYEQYF.

The V call is TRBV18, the J call TRBJ2-2; maybe TRBD1 (6 bases). The V gene lost 1 base and the J gene lost 6 bases, with 12 bases spanning the gap. Looked up from germline, CDR1 is KGHSH and CDR2 is LQKENI. This CDR3 comprises 15 residues. CDR3 sequence reads: CASSPLQGAAGELFF. The CDR3 DNA is TGTGCCAGCTCACCACTACAGGGAGCGGCCGGGGAGCTGTTTTTT.

V and J are TRBV6-5 and TRBJ1-1; TRBD1 aligns across 10 bases. Germline trimming cut 8 bases from V and 4 bases from J; bases unmatched to any gene: 1. Germline V CDR1 and CDR2: MNHEY, SVGAGI. The CDR3 runs to 12 residues. The CDR3 coding sequence is TGTGCCAGCGGGACAGGGGCCACTGAAGCTTTCTTT. Its protein is CASGTGATEAFF.

This clone was seen only once. The chain employs TRBV2 and TRBJ2-7; TRBD2 is a possible D gene (5 bases). The germline V gene encodes CDR1 SNHLY and CDR2 FYNNEI. The CDR3 extends over 14 amino acids. Trimming shortened V by 6 bases and J by 6 bases, and 18 bases separated the two germline ends. CDR3 bases: TGTGCCAGCAGCCTCTTGGGATCTGCGGGCGAGCAGTACTTC. Protein: CASSLLGSAGEQYF.

V gene TRBV11-2 combines with J gene TRBJ1-2, with 7 bases fitting TRBD1. Germline V lookup: CDR1 SGHAT, CDR2 FQNNGV. The CDR3 has 15 residues. V shed 2 bases and J 2 bases; nucleotides not matched to a gene: 5. CDR3 nucleotide sequence: TGTGCCAGCAGCTTATCCCGACAGGGAAACTATGGCTACACCTTC. It translates to CASSLSRQGNYGYTF.

This clone was counted only a few times. This chain connects TRBV3-1 (or the pseudogene TRBV3-2) to TRBJ2-2; 9 bases match TRBD1. Germline lookup yields CDR1 LGHDT and CDR2 YNNKEL (reference sequence). The CDR3 consists of 16 residues. Trimming removed 6 bases from V and 3 bases from J; junction bases left unmatched: 8. CDR3 sequence (DNA): TGTGCCAGCAGTCAGAGCAGACAGGGGGACACCGGGGAGCTGTTTTTT. Amino acids: CASSQSRQGDTGELFF.

The chain employs TRBV6-2 or TRBV6-3 and TRBJ2-7, with 9 bases identical to TRBD2. Trimming took 6 bases from V and 7 from J; bases not matched to a gene: 10. Germline CDR1 and CDR2: MNHEY and SVGEGT. The CDR3 totals 14 residues. CDR3 sequence: CASRPSGTVREQYF. Written as DNA, the CDR3 is TGTGCCAGCAGACCTAGCGGGACCGTGAGGGAGCAGTACTTC.

This chain joins TRBV5-5 and TRBJ2-3, with TRBD2 as a possible D gene (6 bases). Germline V gives CDR1 SGHKS, CDR2 YYEKEE (reference sequence). V was cut by 3 bases and J by 0 bases, with 14 bases left in between. The CDR3 sequence is 16 residues long. For the CDR3, the DNA is TGTGCCAGCAGCTCATTTAGCGGAACTAGCACAGATACGCAGTATTTT. Translated, it gives CASSSFSGTSTDTQYF.

This rearrangement joins TRBV10-1 to TRBJ2-3, with 11 bases fitting TRBD2. Trimming at V came to 4 bases and at J to 0 bases, leaving 6 bases not matched to a gene. There are 17 residues in the CDR3. Per the germline V gene, CDR1 is WNHNN and CDR2 is SYGVQD (reference sequence). CDR3 sequence (DNA): TGCGCCAGCAGTGCTGGGACTAGCGGCCCTAGCACAGATACGCAGTATTTT. Its protein product is CASSAGTSGPSTDTQYF.

This chain uses TRBV28 with TRBJ2-2, with 7 bases lining up with TRBD2. The CDR3 has 16 amino acids. V shed 6 bases and J 0 bases; nucleotides not matched to a gene: 7. Looked up from germline, CDR1 is MDHEN and CDR2 is SYDVKM. CDR3 protein: CASSPSGGSNTGELFF. The CDR3 nucleotides read TGTGCCAGCAGCCCATCGGGGGGTTCGAACACCGGGGAGCTGTTTTTT.